This T cell receptor (beta chain) was identified in a study of CD4 T cells in relation to SARS-CoV-2 and coronaviruses. Findings of the study overall: Compared with monoreactive clones, crossreactive clones showed significantly weaker SARS-CoV-2 expansion.

This clone was detected once. As yet, its antigen is unknown. The germline gives CDR1 SGHTA, CDR2 FQGTGA. Trimming took 1 base from V and 0 from J, leaving 1 base between them. CDR3 length: 14 residues. Before the COVID-19 pandemic, during about 2011-2019, CD4+ T cells were taken from unexposed donors. After about 10 days of culture, CD4+ T cells were isolated. Cells permitting, SARS-CoV-2 S/N and four cold-coronavirus spikes were tested on unexposed-donor CD4+ T cells. Sequencing used immunoSEQ multiplex PCR; TCRdb keeps in-frame clones, though not all of them. The table has roughly 25,000 clones, more than 75% seen once.

Sample: CD4+ T cells from PBMCs, cultured in vitro. This chain links TRBV7-3 with TRBJ2-6; D remains unclear. The sequence was collected from a human donor in good health. The CDR3 DNA sequence: TGTGCCAGCAGCTTAATCTCTGGGGCCAACGTCCTGACTTTC. Amino acids: CASSLISGANVLTF.